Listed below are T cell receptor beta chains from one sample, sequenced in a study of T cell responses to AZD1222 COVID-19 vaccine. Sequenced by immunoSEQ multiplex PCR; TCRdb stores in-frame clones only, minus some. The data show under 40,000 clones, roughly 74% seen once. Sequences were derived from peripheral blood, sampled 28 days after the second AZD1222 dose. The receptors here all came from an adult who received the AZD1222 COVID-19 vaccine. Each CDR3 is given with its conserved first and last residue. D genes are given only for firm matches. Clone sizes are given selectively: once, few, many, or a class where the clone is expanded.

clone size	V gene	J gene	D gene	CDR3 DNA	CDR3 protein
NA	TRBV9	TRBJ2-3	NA	TGTGCCAGCAGCGTAGGATCCGATACGCAGTATTTT	CASSVGSDTQYF
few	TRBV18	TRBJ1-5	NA	TGTGCCAGCTCCCCGGACCGGGGGGGAAGCAATCAGCCCCAGCATTTT	CASSPDRGGSNQPQHF
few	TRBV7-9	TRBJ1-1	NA	TGTGCCAGCAGCCCACCAACAGGGTATGGGGACACTGAAGCTTTCTTT	CASSPPTGYGDTEAFF
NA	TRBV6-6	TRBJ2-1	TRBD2	TGTGCCAGCAGCCGCCAGCGGGGTGTGAATGAGCAGTTCTTC	CASSRQRGVNEQFF
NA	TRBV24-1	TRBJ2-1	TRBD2	TGTGCCACCAGTGATTTATCTAGCGGGAGGAGGAATGAGCAGTTCTTC	CATSDLSSGRRNEQFF
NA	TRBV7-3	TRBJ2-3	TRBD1	TGTGCCAGCAGCTTATCGGGACAGGGACTCACAGATACGCAGTATTTT	CASSLSGQGLTDTQYF
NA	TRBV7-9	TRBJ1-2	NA	TGTGCCAGCAGGGGCGTCTATGGCTACACCTTC	CASRGVYGYTF
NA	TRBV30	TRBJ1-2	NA	TGTGCCTGGAGTCCCTTCAAATTTCGCGGCTACACCTTC	CAWSPFKFRGYTF
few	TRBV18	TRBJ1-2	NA	TGTGCCAGCTCACCACCGGGACAACCCTATGGCTACACCTTC	CASSPPGQPYGYTF
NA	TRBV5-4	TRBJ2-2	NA	TGTGCTTGGTCCGGGGAGCTGTTTTTT	CAWSGELFF
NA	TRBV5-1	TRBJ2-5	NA	TGCGCCAGCAGCTTGAGGGGGGCCGGGGAGACCCAGTACTTC	CASSLRGAGETQYF
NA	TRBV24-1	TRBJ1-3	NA	TGTGCCACCAGTTCCGGGTCTGGAAACACCATATATTTT	CATSSGSGNTIYF
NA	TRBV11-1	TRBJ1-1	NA	TGTGCCAGCAGCTTAGGCACAGGGACTGAAGCTTTCTTT	CASSLGTGTEAFF
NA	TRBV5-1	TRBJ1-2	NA	TGCGCCAGCAGCTTGGAGCTTGTCGGGGGCTACACCTTC	CASSLELVGGYTF
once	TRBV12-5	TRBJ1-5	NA	TGTGCTAGTGGACCCATCAGCCAGGGTAATCAGCCCCAGCATTTT	CASGPISQGNQPQHF
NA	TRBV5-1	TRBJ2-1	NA	TGCGCCAGCAGCTTGGCCGGGGCAAAGTACAATGAGCAGTTCTTC	CASSLAGAKYNEQFF
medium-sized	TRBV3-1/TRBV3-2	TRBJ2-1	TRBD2	TGTGCCAGCAGCCAAGATCGGCCGACTAGCGGGAGGTTTAATGAGCAGTTCTTC	CASSQDRPTSGRFNEQFF
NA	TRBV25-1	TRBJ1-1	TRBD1	TGTGCCAGCAGTCGACAGGGTACTGAAGCTTTCTTT	CASSRQGTEAFF
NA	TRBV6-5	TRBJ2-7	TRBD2	TGTGCCAGCAGCCGAACAGGGACTAGCCGCGAGCAGTACTTC	CASSRTGTSREQYF
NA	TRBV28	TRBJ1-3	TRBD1	TGTGCCAGCAGCTATCGAGGACAGGGAGGAAACACCATATATTTT	CASSYRGQGGNTIYF
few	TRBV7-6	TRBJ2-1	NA	TGTGCCAGCAGCTTAGCGGAAGGGGCCTACAATGAGCAGTTCTTC	CASSLAEGAYNEQFF
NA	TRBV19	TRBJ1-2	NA	TGTGCCAGTAGTATAGCGGACACCCTCTATGGCTACACCTTC	CASSIADTLYGYTF
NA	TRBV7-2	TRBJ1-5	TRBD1	TGTGCCAGCAGCCCCAACAGGGGAGCGGAGCAGCCCCAGCATTTT	CASSPNRGAEQPQHF
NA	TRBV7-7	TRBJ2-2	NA	TGTGCCAGCAGCCTCGGAAACACCGGGGAGCTGTTTTTT	CASSLGNTGELFF
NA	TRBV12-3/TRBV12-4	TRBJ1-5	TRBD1	TGTGCCAGTACCGACAGGGACCAGCCCCAGCATTTT	CASTDRDQPQHF
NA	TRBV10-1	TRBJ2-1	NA	TGCGCCAGCAGTGACGGCGGGCTAACCTACAATGAGCAGTTCTTC	CASSDGGLTYNEQFF
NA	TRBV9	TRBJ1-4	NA	TGTGCCAGCAGCCTGCGGAGGCCCGAAACTAATGAAAAACTGTTTTTT	CASSLRRPETNEKLFF
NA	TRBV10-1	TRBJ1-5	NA	TGCGCCAGCAGTCCCGGGACGGGCCAGCCCCAGCATTTT	CASSPGTGQPQHF
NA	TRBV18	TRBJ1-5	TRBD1	TGTGCCAGCTCACCGCAGGGGGGTACGGGTCAGCCCCAGCATTTT	CASSPQGGTGQPQHF
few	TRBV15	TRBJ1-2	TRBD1	TGTGCCACCAGCAGAACCGGGACAGGGAACTATGGCTACACCTTC	CATSRTGTGNYGYTF
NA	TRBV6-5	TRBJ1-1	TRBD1	TGTGCCAGCAGCAGGGACAGGGGGACTGAAGCTTTCTTT	CASSRDRGTEAFF
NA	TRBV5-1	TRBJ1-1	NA	TGCGCCAGCAGCTTGAGGGGCACTGAAGCTTTCTTT	CASSLRGTEAFF
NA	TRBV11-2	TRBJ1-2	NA	TGTGCCAGCAGCGGGGACCTCTTTGGCTACACCTTC	CASSGDLFGYTF
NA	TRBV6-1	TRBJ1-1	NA	TGTGCCAGCAGTGAACGCGTAATAGGCAGGATCGTGAACACTGAAGCTTTCTTT	CASSERVIGRIVNTEAFF
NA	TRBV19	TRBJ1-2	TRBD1	TGTGCCAGTAGTATCTCCCACGACAGGGGGTACGGCTACACCTTC	CASSISHDRGYGYTF
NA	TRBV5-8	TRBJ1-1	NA	TGTGCCAGCAGCTTGGTACTTGCGGAAACTGAAGCTTTCTTT	CASSLVLAETEAFF
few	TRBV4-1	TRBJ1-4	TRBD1	TGCGCCAGCAGCCAGCTTCCAGGGGGAAAACTGTTTTTT	CASSQLPGGKLFF
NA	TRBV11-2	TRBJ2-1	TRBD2	TGTGCCAGCAGCACGGGACTAGCGGGGGGAAATGAGCAGTTCTTC	CASSTGLAGGNEQFF
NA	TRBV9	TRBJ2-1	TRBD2	TGTGCCAGCAGCGTAGCTCCCAGCGGGGGGCACAATGAGCAGTTCTTC	CASSVAPSGGHNEQFF
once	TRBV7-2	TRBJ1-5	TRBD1	TGTGCCAGCAGCTTAACGGGGGCGGGACAGCTTTACAATCAGCCCCAGCATTTT	CASSLTGAGQLYNQPQHF